This T cell receptor beta chain is drawn from a study of blood T cell repertoires in COVID-19. The CDR3 contains 11 residues. Deletions cut 4 bases from V and 8 bases from J, with 6 bases between. Germline V gene sequence: CDR1 MDHEN, CDR2 SYDVKM. Before being deemed recovered, Cohort 3 donors had two negative PCRs, clearance, or symptom resolution. Measured with immunoSEQ multiplex PCR; TCRdb has only the in-frame clones, and not every one. The sample has fewer than 350,000 clones, roughly 89% seen once; the top ten hold approximately 5.5%. This sequence joins TRBV28 and TRBJ1-5, with a tentative D call TRBD1 (5 bases). The specimen sequenced was PBMCs or T cells enriched from blood (not recorded which). This TCR came from a man between 60 and 70 years old who had recovered from COVID-19. CDR3 in amino acids: CASSSREPQHF. CDR3 coding DNA: TGTGCCAGCAGTTCCAGGGAGCCCCAGCATTTT.